A selection of T cell receptor beta chains follows, all from one sample in a study of graft-versus-host responses after intestinal transplantation. Antigens of these TCRs are unknown. Produced via immunoSEQ multiplex PCR; TCRdb's table is partial and in-frame only. Found here are 30,000 to 45,000 clones, over 90% of them singletons; the top ten hold under 25%. Source: unstimulated CD8+ T cells sorted from spleen or lymph node cells, taken before transplant. All receptors derive from a human donor who was the organ donor for an intestinal transplant. Each CDR3 is given with its conserved first and last residue. The D gene is left open where the match is weak. Only some rows state a clone size, as once, few, many or a class for expanded clones.

-,TRBJ1-1,TRBV7-2,-,TGCGCCAGCAGTCGCACCAGGGCCCTAACTGAAGCTTTCTTT,CASSRTRALTEAFF
-,TRBJ1-1,TRBV27,-,TGTGCCAGCAGTCCGGATCTGAACACTGAAGCTTTCTTT,CASSPDLNTEAFF
-,TRBJ2-3,TRBV7-3,TRBD2,TGTGCCAGCAGCTTAGTGGGAGGGCCGGGGGATACGCAGTATTTT,CASSLVGGPGDTQYF
-,TRBJ2-7,TRBV19,-,TGTGCCAGTAGTATAGATAGCGGATCCTACGAGCAGTACTTC,CASSIDSGSYEQYF
-,TRBJ2-7,TRBV7-9,-,TGTGCCAGCAGCCAGCGGGACAACTACGAGCAGTACTTC,CASSQRDNYEQYF
-,TRBJ1-1,TRBV19,-,TGTGCCAGTAGTACGTACATGGGAGCTTTCTTT,CASSTYMGAFF
-,TRBJ2-7,TRBV27,-,TGTGCCAGCAGTTTATTTGGGGCCTACGAGCAGTACTTC,CASSLFGAYEQYF
-,TRBJ2-7,TRBV28,-,TGTGCCAGCAGTTTGGACGAGCAGTACTTC,CASSLDEQYF
-,TRBJ1-5,TRBV4-1,-,TGCGCCAGCAGCCAAGTGGAGAACAATCAGCCCCAGCATTTT,CASSQVENNQPQHF
once,TRBJ2-1,TRBV27,TRBD2,TGTGCCAGCAGGAGCGGGGGCACCTACAATGAGCAGTTCTTC,CASRSGGTYNEQFF
-,TRBJ2-1,TRBV6-1,TRBD2,TGTGCCAGCAGTGAATGGATGGGGGTGGTTGCGGGAGGTGGCGAGCAGTTCTTC,CASSEWMGVVAGGGEQFF
-,TRBJ2-1,TRBV9,TRBD2,TGTGCCAGCAGCGTAGGATCCGGGAGGGCCCGGGGGGAGCAGTTCTTC,CASSVGSGRARGEQFF
-,TRBJ1-1,TRBV4-1,-,TGCGCCAGCAGCCAAGGTGGTCGTCGAGGGAACACTGAAGCTTTCTTT,CASSQGGRRGNTEAFF
-,TRBJ2-7,TRBV11-2,TRBD2,TGTGCCAGCAGCTTACCTAGCGGGAGCCTTAGAACTCCCTACGAGCAGTACTTC,CASSLPSGSLRTPYEQYF
-,TRBJ2-5,TRBV4-3,-,TGCGCCAGCAGCCAAGAAAGGTGGGGGTACCAAGAGACCCAGTACTTC,CASSQERWGYQETQYF
-,TRBJ2-5,TRBV9,-,TGTGCCAGCAGCGCAGAGGGAGGGGGGACCCAGTACTTC,CASSAEGGGTQYF
-,TRBJ2-3,TRBV29-1,-,TGCAGCGTTGTATCCGATCTAGGAAGGCAGTATTTT,CSVVSDLGRQYF
-,TRBJ2-7,TRBV28,-,TGTGCCAGCAGTTTCGACCCCCGATCCGAGCAGTACTTC,CASSFDPRSEQYF
once,TRBJ1-1,TRBV6-6,TRBD1,TGTGCCAGCAGTTACCCCAGGGGGTACACTGAAGCTTTCTTT,CASSYPRGYTEAFF
-,TRBJ2-3,TRBV7-6,TRBD2,TGTGCCAGCAGCTCGGCTAGCGGATATCTCACAGATACGCAGTATTTT,CASSSASGYLTDTQYF
once,TRBJ1-5,TRBV7-2,-,TGTGCCAGCAGCCAAAGGCCAGGGAACAATCAGCCCCAGCATTTT,CASSQRPGNNQPQHF
once,TRBJ2-7,TRBV20-1,-,TGCAGTGCTATGGTTCTCGAGCAGTACTTC,CSAMVLEQYF
-,TRBJ1-5,TRBV6-5,TRBD1,TGTGCCAGCAGATTGGACAGGGGGGAGGGTCAGCCCCAGCATTTT,CASRLDRGEGQPQHF
-,TRBJ2-3,TRBV6-5,-,TGTGCCAGCAGTTACGGAAGCACAGATACGCAGTATTTT,CASSYGSTDTQYF
-,TRBJ2-7,TRBV25-1,TRBD2,TGTGCCAGCAGTGACCTAGCGGGACCCCCCTACGAGCAGTACTTC,CASSDLAGPPYEQYF
-,TRBJ1-1,TRBV7-3,-,TGTGCCAGCAGCTTTGTCAGGTTGAACACTGAAGCTTTCTTT,CASSFVRLNTEAFF
-,TRBJ2-1,TRBV28,TRBD2,TGTGCCAGCAGTTTTACCCTAGCGGGGGTCTACAATGAGCAGTTCTTC,CASSFTLAGVYNEQFF
few,TRBJ2-7,TRBV19,-,TGTGCCAGTAGTATCCAGGGGCTAGGATACGAGCAGTACTTC,CASSIQGLGYEQYF
-,TRBJ2-7,TRBV9,-,TGTGCCAGCAGCGTAGGGACAAACTACGAGCAGTACTTC,CASSVGTNYEQYF
-,TRBJ2-3,TRBV9,-,TGTGCCAGAGGGATATCTCTCAGGGCCCCCACAGATACGCAGTATTTT,CARGISLRAPTDTQYF
-,TRBJ2-1,TRBV7-9,TRBD2,TGTGCCAGCAGCTCCCGGACTAGCGGGAGGTCCACGTACAATGAGCAGTTCTTC,CASSSRTSGRSTYNEQFF
-,TRBJ2-1,TRBV4-1,TRBD2,TGCGCCAGCAGCCAAGTTCAAGCGGGAGTCTGGGTTGAGCAGTTCTTC,CASSQVQAGVWVEQFF
-,TRBJ2-3,TRBV27,-,TGTGCCAGCAGCCGATCGAGCACAGATACGCAGTATTTT,CASSRSSTDTQYF
-,TRBJ1-4,TRBV19,-,TGTGCCAGTAGTATTATGAAGACATCCGTGTCTGAAAAACTGTTTTTT,CASSIMKTSVSEKLFF
-,TRBJ2-7,TRBV5-1,-,TGCGCCAGCAGCCCGGCAGCGGAGAGGGCCTACGAGCAGTACTTC,CASSPAAERAYEQYF
-,TRBJ2-1,TRBV27,-,TGTGCCAGCAGTACAGGCAATGAGCAGTTCTTC,CASSTGNEQFF
-,TRBJ2-7,TRBV19,-,TGTGCCAGTAACGGGGGCGACGAGCAGTACTTC,CASNGGDEQYF
-,TRBJ2-1,TRBV27,TRBD2,TGTGCCAGCAGTTTTCTAGCGGGGGACAATGAGCAGTTCTTC,CASSFLAGDNEQFF
-,TRBJ2-5,TRBV6-5,-,TGTGCCAGCAGTTCCCAACCAAATCTAGAGACCCAGTACTTC,CASSSQPNLETQYF
-,TRBJ1-1,TRBV4-3,-,TGCGCCAGCAGCCAGTTTACAGGGCCCATGAACACTGAAGCTTTCTTT,CASSQFTGPMNTEAFF
-,TRBJ2-1,TRBV27,TRBD2,TGTGCCAGCAGTTTCCTAGCGGGAGCCCATGAGCAGTTCTTC,CASSFLAGAHEQFF
-,TRBJ1-1,TRBV7-8,TRBD1,TGTGCCAGCAGCTTAGCGGGGACAGGGGAGGGCGGCACTGAAGCTTTCTTT,CASSLAGTGEGGTEAFF
-,TRBJ2-7,TRBV5-4,TRBD1,TGTGCCAGCAGCTTGGGGACAGGTACCGAGCAGTACTTC,CASSLGTGTEQYF
-,TRBJ1-1,TRBV7-9,TRBD1,TGTGCCAGCAGCCTGACAGGGGGCTGGACTGAAGCTTTCTTT,CASSLTGGWTEAFF
-,TRBJ2-7,TRBV4-1,-,TGCGCCAGCAGCCAAGAGGAAGCCTACGAGCAGTACTTC,CASSQEEAYEQYF
-,TRBJ2-1,TRBV7-9,-,TGTGCCAGCAGCTTCTATGGAAATGAGCAGTTCTTC,CASSFYGNEQFF
-,TRBJ2-1,TRBV29-1,-,TGCAGCCCCCAGGACATTAGCCCCTACAGTGAGCAGTTCTTC,CSPQDISPYSEQFF
few,TRBJ2-3,TRBV2,-,TGTGCCAGCAGTGAAGCGCTACGGGGGCGTCTTCGCACAGATACGCAGTATTTT,CASSEALRGRLRTDTQYF
-,TRBJ2-1,TRBV7-6,-,TGTGCCAGTAGCCCCCCGGGGGGAGGGGGTGAGCAGTTCTTC,CASSPPGGGGEQFF
-,TRBJ2-2,TRBV4-3,TRBD2,TGCGCCAGCAGCCAAAATTATCGCGCTAGCGGGAGATCTAACACCGGGGAGCTGTTTTTT,CASSQNYRASGRSNTGELFF
-,TRBJ1-4,TRBV4-1,TRBD1,TGCGCCAGCACCGTGAAAGGGACAGTTCATAATGAAAAACTGTTTTTT,CASTVKGTVHNEKLFF
-,TRBJ2-1,TRBV5-4,-,TGTGCCAGCACCGAACACAATGAGCAGTTCTTC,CASTEHNEQFF
once,TRBJ2-2,TRBV27,-,TGTGCCAGCAGTTTAAGGGCGCTGGGAATCAACACCGGGGAGCTGTTTTTT,CASSLRALGINTGELFF
-,TRBJ1-1,TRBV5-3,TRBD1,TGTGCCAGCAGCTTAGCAGGGGGCCTAGGCACTGAAGCTTTCTTT,CASSLAGGLGTEAFF
once,TRBJ2-1,TRBV28,TRBD2,TGTGCCAGCAGTGCTACCGGGACTAGCGGGAGACATGAGCAGTTCTTC,CASSATGTSGRHEQFF